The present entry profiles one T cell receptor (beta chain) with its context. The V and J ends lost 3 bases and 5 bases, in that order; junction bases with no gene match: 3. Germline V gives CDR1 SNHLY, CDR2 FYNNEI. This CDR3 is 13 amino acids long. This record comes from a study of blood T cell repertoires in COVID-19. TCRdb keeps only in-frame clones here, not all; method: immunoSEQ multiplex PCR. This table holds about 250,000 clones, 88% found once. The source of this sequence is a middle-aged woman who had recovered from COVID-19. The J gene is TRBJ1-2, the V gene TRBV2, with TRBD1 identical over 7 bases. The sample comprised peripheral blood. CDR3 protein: CASSDGQAYGYTF. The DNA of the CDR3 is TGTGCCAGCAGTGACGGACAGGCATATGGCTACACCTTC.